This passage covers 2 T cell receptor beta chains from one sample sequenced in a study of T cells after yellow fever vaccination. Each CDR3 protein is one row after TCRdb ran MiXCR on the 5' RACE reads. The profile shows about 580,000 distinct CDR3 sequences, roughly 17% of them singletons. The sequenced sample was PBMCs, obtained 5 days after the first yellow fever vaccination. The receptors were gathered from a man younger than 35 who received the YFV17D yellow fever vaccine.

This clonotype was observed at least ten times. The chain joins TRBV12-3 or TRBV12-4 to TRBJ2-1; the D gene is possibly TRBD2 (6 bases). The CDR3 sequence is 11 residues long. The germline V and J ends were trimmed by 11 bases and 4 bases, with 9 bases remaining between them. The CDR3 DNA sequence: TGTGCCTGCGGGGTTTACAATGAGCAGTTCTTC. Translating it yields CACGVYNEQFF.

This sequence joins TRBV7-2 and TRBJ2-7; no firm D call. Germline values: CDR1 SGHTA, CDR2 FQGNSA. This CDR3 has 11 amino acids. Between the trimmed V and J ends, which lost 2 bases and 9 bases, there was a span of 8 bases. The CDR3 reads CASSLMSGQYF. CDR3 nucleotide sequence: TGTGCCAGCAGCTTAATGTCAGGGCAGTACTTC.